A single sample gave rise to the 32 T cell receptor beta chains below, sequenced in a study of blood T cell repertoires in COVID-19. The method was immunoSEQ multiplex PCR; TCRdb's version includes in-frame clones alone and lacks a portion of them. Here the sample spans roughly 23,000 clones, roughly 92% being singletons. Sequencing was performed on peripheral blood. The receptors were gathered from a woman aged 45-65 years with active COVID-19.

The rearrangement links TRBV5-4 to TRBJ2-1; TRBD2 aligns across 11 bases. The CDR3 is 16 amino acids. Germline V gene sequence: CDR1 SGHNT, CDR2 YYREEE (reference sequence). V was pared by 2 bases and J by 7 bases, with 8 bases of the junction left unmatched. The CDR3 here is CASSFPLAGGVNEQFF. CDR3 in DNA: TGTGCCAGCAGCTTCCCCCTAGCGGGAGGAGTTAATGAGCAGTTCTTC. Based on the CDR3 plus reference TRBV5-4 and TRBJ2-1, the full variable domain is ETGVTQSPTHLIKTRGQQVTLRCSSQSGHNTVSWYQQALGQGPQFIFQYYREEENGRGNFPPRFSGLQFPNYSSELNVNALELDDSALYLCASSFPLAGGVNEQFFGPGTRLTVL.

The chain employs TRBV6-2 or TRBV6-3 and TRBJ2-7; D is unclear. The V end lost 0 bases, the J end lost 0 bases, and 6 bases lay between the germline ends. The germline V gene encodes CDR1 MNHEY and CDR2 SVGEGT. CDR3 length equals 14 residues. CDR3 DNA: TGTGCCAGCAGTTACTCGTCCTACTCCTACGAGCAGTACGTC. This codes for CASSYSSYSYEQYV.

This rearrangement joins TRBV19 to TRBJ1-3; 7 positions agree with TRBD1. V lost 9 bases, J lost 0 bases, and 20 bases stayed unmatched. The CDR3 has 19 amino acids. CDR1 is LNHDA and CDR2 is SQIVND in the germline V gene (reference sequence). The DNA for the CDR3 is TGTGCCAGCGCCGGCCAACGGGACAGCGTCCGTGGCTCTGGAAACACCATATATTTT. Translating it yields CASAGQRDSVRGSGNTIYF.

The gene calls are TRBV6-5 and TRBJ2-7; 12 nucleotides match TRBD2. The germline gives CDR1 MNHEY, CDR2 SVGAGI. After removal of 7 bases from V and 7 bases from J, the junction contained 8 bases not matched to a gene. The CDR3 runs to 14 residues. The CDR3 DNA reads TGTGCCAGCAATCTCCCCGGACTAGCGGGGGAGCAGTACGTC. It codes for CASNLPGLAGEQYV.

V and J are TRBV10-2 and TRBJ1-4; TRBD1 matches at 8 bases. This CDR3 has 16 residues. The V gene end was trimmed by 0 bases and the J gene end by 7 bases; junction bases not matched to a gene: 7. Germline V CDR1 and CDR2: WSHSY, SAAADI. The CDR3 here is CASSESRTGSGEKLFF. CDR3 in DNA: TGCGCCAGCAGTGAGTCGAGGACAGGGAGTGGTGAAAAACTGTTTTTT.

This clone was detected once. V gene TRBV11-2 combines with J gene TRBJ2-1, with TRBD2 identical over 14 bases. Looked up from germline, CDR1 is SGHAT and CDR2 is FQNNGV. The junction had 13 bases not matched to a gene; V was cut back by 7 bases and J by 2 bases. This CDR3 region has 19 residues. The CDR3: CASTSPGLAGVGAYNEQFF. CDR3 in DNA: TGTGCCAGCACGTCACCGGGACTAGCGGGAGTTGGGGCCTACAATGAGCAGTTCTTC.

The chain recombines TRBV10-1 with TRBJ2-7; 11 bases fit TRBD2. V shed 2 bases and J 3 bases; nucleotides not matched to a gene: 3. CDR3 length: 15 residues. Germline CDR1 and CDR2: WNHNN and SYGVQD (reference sequence). The CDR3 loop reads CASSEALAGGYEQYF. The CDR3 bases are TGCGCCAGCAGTGAGGCCCTAGCGGGAGGCTACGAGCAGTACTTC.

The J gene is TRBJ2-6, the V gene TRBV18, with D unclear. V was clipped by 7 bases and J by 1 base, with 11 bases between them. Germline CDR1 and CDR2: KGHSH and LQKENI. CDR3 length: 15 amino acids. The CDR3 DNA reads TGTGCCAGCTTCCCGGTAGAATCTGGGGCCAACGTCCTGACTTTC. This encodes CASFPVESGANVLTF. Based on the CDR3 plus reference TRBV18 and TRBJ2-6, the full variable domain is NAGVMQNPRHLVRRRGQEARLRCSPMKGHSHVYWYRQLPEEGLKFMVYLQKENIIDESGMPKERFSAEFPKEGPSILRIQQVVRGDSAAYFCASFPVESGANVLTFGAGSRLTVL.

The chain links TRBV3-1 (or the pseudogene TRBV3-2) to TRBJ2-1, with 7 bases identical to TRBD2. The CDR3 totals 15 residues. The germline V gene encodes CDR1 LGHDT and CDR2 YNNKEL (reference sequence). The V and J ends lost 4 bases and 2 bases, in that order; junction bases with no gene match: 5. This chain's CDR3 is CASSLSGTTYNEQFF. CDR3 DNA: TGTGCCAGCAGCCTCAGCGGGACGACCTACAATGAGCAGTTCTTC.

V and J are TRBV9 and TRBJ1-4, with D possibly matching TRBD1 (6 bases). The germline V gene encodes CDR1 SGDLS and CDR2 YYNGEE. This CDR3 spans 14 amino acids. The V gene lost 0 bases and the J gene lost 10 bases, with 13 bases spanning the gap. The CDR3 here is CASSVGTAAGKLFF. In DNA, the CDR3 is TGTGCCAGCAGCGTAGGGACAGCCGCTGGAAAACTGTTTTTT.

The chain uses TRBV15 and TRBJ1-2, with D possibly TRBD1 on 5 matching bases. Trimming removed 8 bases from V and 0 bases from J, with 16 bases in between. The CDR3 consists of 15 residues. The germline V gene has CDR1 LNHNV and CDR2 YYDKDF (reference sequence). The CDR3 DNA sequence: TGTGCCACCCGGCCGGGGGGGGGAACTAACTATGGCTACACCTTC. Amino acids: CATRPGGGTNYGYTF.

The chain employs TRBV10-1 and TRBJ2-3; D is uncertain. The CDR3 has 14 amino acids. V lost 5 bases and J 6 bases, leaving 15 bases between the germline ends. The germline gives CDR1 WNHNN, CDR2 SYGVQD (reference sequence). The DNA for the CDR3 is TGCGCCAGCAGTACTGCACAGAGATGGGATACGCAGTATTTT. Protein product: CASSTAQRWDTQYF.

This sequence joins TRBV7-8 and TRBJ1-2, with D possibly matching TRBD1 (6 bases). V lost 1 base, J lost 4 bases, and 10 bases lay in between. There are 14 residues in the CDR3. The germline V gene encodes CDR1 SGHVS and CDR2 FQNEAQ. Written as DNA, the CDR3 is TGTGCCAGCAGCTTAGGACAGGCCATCTATGGCTACACCTTC. Residues: CASSLGQAIYGYTF. Full variable domain (rest looked up from reference TRBV7-8 and TRBJ1-2): GAGVSQSPRYKVAKRGQDVALRCDPISGHVSLFWYQQALGQGPEFLTYFQNEAQLDKSGLPSDRFFAERPEGSVSTLKIQRTQQEDSAVYLCASSLGQAIYGYTFGSGTRLTVV.

The chain couples TRBV13 to TRBJ2-3, with D tentatively TRBD1 (6 bases). Trimming stripped 5 bases from V and 2 bases from J, with 23 bases between. CDR1 and CDR2 (germline): PRHDT, FYEKMQ (reference sequence). The CDR3 has 18 amino acids. The CDR3 spells CASSQAGFSRGPTDTQYF. DNA for the CDR3: TGTGCCAGCAGCCAGGCCGGTTTCTCCAGGGGTCCCACAGATACGCAGTATTTT.

This chain joins TRBV7-3 and TRBJ2-3; 14 bases are shared with TRBD2. Unmatched junction bases numbered 0, after V lost 0 bases and J lost 4 bases. Germline V lookup: CDR1 SGHTA, CDR2 FQGTGA. The CDR3 contains 16 residues. CDR3 in amino acids: CASSLTGLAGADTQYF. The CDR3 nucleotides read TGTGCCAGCAGCTTAACGGGACTAGCGGGAGCAGATACGCAGTATTTT. The full variable domain, rest sourced from reference TRBV7-3 and TRBJ2-3, is GAGVSQTPSNKVTEKGKYVELRCDPISGHTALYWYRQSLGQGPEFLIYFQGTGAADDSGLPNDRFFAVRPEGSVSTLKIQRTERGDSAVYLCASSLTGLAGADTQYFGPGTRLTVL.

The chain couples TRBV4-1 to TRBJ2-1; D unclear. Germline-derived CDR1 and CDR2 are MGHRA and YSYEKL. The CDR3 loop spans 15 amino acids. Trimming took off 4 bases at V and 2 bases at J, with 12 bases between the two ends. The CDR3 loop reads CASSPLEAPYNEQFF. DNA for the CDR3: TGCGCCAGCAGCCCTTTGGAAGCGCCCTACAATGAGCAGTTCTTC.

The chain combines TRBV27 with TRBJ1-2; TRBD1 matches at 9 bases. Germline V gene sequence: CDR1 MNHEY, CDR2 SMNVEV (reference sequence). Germline trimming cut 6 bases from V and 8 bases from J; bases unmatched to any gene: 10. The CDR3 is 14 amino acids. In DNA, the CDR3 is TGTGCCAGCAGCAACTCAGGACAGGGGAGGGGCTACACCTTC. Its translation: CASSNSGQGRGYTF.

The chain joins TRBV5-8 to TRBJ2-7; 7 bases line up with TRBD1. The CDR3 sequence is 12 residues long. Germline V gene data show CDR1 as SGHTS and CDR2 as YDEGEE. Trimming took 6 bases from V and 4 from J; bases not matched to a gene: 4. CDR3 DNA: TGTGCCAGCAATCGGGACAGTTACGAGCAGTACGTC. Amino acids: CASNRDSYEQYV.

V and J are TRBV12-3 or TRBV12-4 and TRBJ1-1; D perhaps matches TRBD1 (6 bases). CDR3 length equals 13 residues. V shed 11 bases and J shed 4 bases, with 17 bases lying between them. The CDR3 nucleotides are TGTGCCGCCGCCAGGGGATTTAGCACTGAAGCTTTCTTT. This sequence encodes CAAARGFSTEAFF.

This chain connects TRBV7-8 to TRBJ2-1; TRBD2 aligns across 9 bases. V was pared by 5 bases and J by 14 bases, with 19 bases of the junction left unmatched. The CDR3 consists of 16 residues. Germline V gene lookup returns CDR1 SGHVS and CDR2 FQNEAQ. The CDR3 sequence is CASSQGLAGLTEEEFF. CDR3 bases: TGTGCCAGCAGCCAAGGCCTAGCGGGACTGACGGAAGAGGAGTTCTTC.

V is TRBV7-2 and J is TRBJ1-5; maybe TRBD1 (5 bases). Germline-derived CDR1 and CDR2 are SGHTA and FQGNSA. The V gene lost 1 base and the J gene lost 6 bases, with 13 bases spanning the gap. The CDR3 sequence is 15 residues long. The CDR3 spells CASSLGMGLGQPQHF. The CDR3 DNA sequence: TGTGCCAGCAGCTTAGGCATGGGACTCGGTCAGCCCCAGCATTTT.

The chain joins TRBV6-6 to TRBJ1-3; D perhaps matches TRBD1 (6 bases). Germline loops: CDR1 MNHNY, CDR2 SVGAGI (reference sequence). V lost 4 bases and J lost 4, with 11 bases in between. CDR3 length equals 14 residues. The CDR3 region is CASSSGVGGNTIYF. The CDR3, as DNA: TGTGCCAGCAGTTCAGGGGTTGGCGGAAACACCATATATTTT.

The chain joins TRBV4-2 to TRBJ1-5; 8 bases are shared with TRBD1. The CDR3 extends over 16 amino acids. Germline V gives CDR1 LGHNA, CDR2 YNFKEQ. After removal of 4 bases from V and 9 bases from J, the junction contained 14 bases not matched to a gene. The chain's CDR3 is CASSRGQGEAAGPQHF. The CDR3, as DNA: TGTGCCAGCAGCCGAGGACAGGGCGAGGCTGCGGGGCCCCAGCATTTT.

This clone appeared once. The genes are TRBV27 and TRBJ1-1; unclear D gene. In germline, CDR1 is MNHEY, CDR2 SMNVEV (reference sequence). The CDR3 covers 13 residues. Trimming cost V 5 bases and J 8 bases, with 15 bases left between them. The CDR3 protein is CASSLIGRGEAFF. The CDR3 coding sequence is TGTGCCAGCAGTCTCATAGGTCGCGGGGAAGCTTTCTTT.

The chain combines TRBV13 with TRBJ1-2; 11 bases align to TRBD1. The CDR3 totals 14 residues. Trimming cost V 0 bases and J 7 bases; bases outside gene matches: 1. Germline V CDR1 and CDR2: PRHDT, FYEKMQ (reference sequence). The DNA for the CDR3 is TGTGCCAGCAGCTTAGGTGGGACAGGGGGTGGCTACACCTTC. Translating gives CASSLGGTGGGYTF.

This clone is a singleton in its sample. CDR3 in DNA: TGTGCCAGCAGCGTAGAGGGACAGTTCTACAATGAGCAGTTCTTC. This codes for CASSVEGQFYNEQFF. This chain joins TRBV9 and TRBJ2-1; 7 nucleotides align to TRBD1. The CDR3 sequence is 15 residues long. V shed 0 bases and J 3 bases; nucleotides not matched to a gene: 3. Per the germline V gene, CDR1 is SGDLS and CDR2 is YYNGEE.

This clone was recorded once. The chain links TRBV9 to TRBJ2-2; 12 nucleotides align to TRBD2. CDR3 length: 16 residues. V trimming: 4 bases; J trimming: 5 bases; junction bases outside the gene matches: 6. Germline CDR1 reads SGDLS; CDR2 reads YYNGEE. CDR3 in DNA: TGTGCCAGCAGCCCACGACTAGCGGGAGTGACCGGGGAGCTGTTTTTT. The encoded protein is CASSPRLAGVTGELFF.

The V call is TRBV5-4, the J call TRBJ1-1; the D gene is possibly TRBD1 (6 bases). The CDR3 has 16 residues. Germline-derived CDR1 and CDR2 are SGHNT and YYREEE (reference sequence). V was clipped by 0 bases and J by 0 bases, with 12 bases between them. The CDR3 protein is CASSLARGTMNTEAFF. For the CDR3, the DNA is TGTGCCAGCAGCTTGGCCAGGGGAACTATGAACACTGAAGCTTTCTTT.

The chain carries TRBV15 and TRBJ2-2; a weak D match, TRBD2 (5 bases). Per germline, CDR1 LNHNV and CDR2 YYDKDF (reference sequence). CDR3 length: 13 amino acids. V was trimmed by 7 bases and J by 1 base, leaving 7 bases between them. The CDR3 sequence is CATTSRNTGELFF. The DNA for the CDR3 is TGTGCCACCACTAGCAGGAACACCGGGGAGCTGTTTTTT. The variable domain in full, completed from reference TRBV15 and TRBJ2-2, reads DAMVIQNPRYQVTQFGKPVTLSCSQTLNHNVMYWYQQKSSQAPKLLFHYYDKDFNNEADTPDNFQSRRPNTSFCFLDIRSPGLGDTAMYLCATTSRNTGELFFGEGSRLTVL.

The rearrangement uses TRBV18 and TRBJ1-4, with D possibly matching TRBD1 (6 bases). This CDR3 is 14 amino acids long. Germline values: CDR1 KGHSH, CDR2 LQKENI. The ends were cut back, 5 bases at V and 8 bases at J, with 15 bases in the middle. The CDR3 region is CASSTRTVREKLFF. CDR3 DNA sequence: TGTGCCAGCTCAACTCGGACAGTGCGAGAAAAACTGTTTTTT.

This chain uses TRBV9 with TRBJ2-1; 8 bases match TRBD2. V gave up 4 bases and J gave up 3 bases; unmatched junction bases: 18. The germline gives CDR1 SGDLS, CDR2 YYNGEE. CDR3 length: 19 amino acids. Here the CDR3 DNA reads TGTGCCAGCAGCCCGACCGCGAGCCAGCGGGAGAGTTACTACAATGAGCAGTTCTTC. Residues: CASSPTASQRESYYNEQFF.

V is TRBV6-5 and J is TRBJ2-1; TRBD1 is a possible D gene (6 bases). Trimming removed 6 bases at V and 7 bases at J, with 16 bases between. Germline lookup yields CDR1 MNHEY and CDR2 SVGAGI. This CDR3 is built from 14 residues. The CDR3 coding sequence is TGTGCCAGCAGCCTGGGGGCTATCCTAAATGAGCAGTTCTTC. Protein product: CASSLGAILNEQFF.